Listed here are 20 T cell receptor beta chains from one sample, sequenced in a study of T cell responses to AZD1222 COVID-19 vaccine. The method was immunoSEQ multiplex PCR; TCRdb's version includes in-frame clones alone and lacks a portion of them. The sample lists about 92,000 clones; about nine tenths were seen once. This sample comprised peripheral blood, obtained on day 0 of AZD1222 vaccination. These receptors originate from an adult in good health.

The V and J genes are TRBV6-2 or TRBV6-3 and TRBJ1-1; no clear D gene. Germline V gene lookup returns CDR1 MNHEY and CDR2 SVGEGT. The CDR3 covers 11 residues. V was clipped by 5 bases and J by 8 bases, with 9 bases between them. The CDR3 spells CASSTVSEAFF. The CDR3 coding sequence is TGTGCCAGCAGTACAGTTTCCGAAGCTTTCTTT.

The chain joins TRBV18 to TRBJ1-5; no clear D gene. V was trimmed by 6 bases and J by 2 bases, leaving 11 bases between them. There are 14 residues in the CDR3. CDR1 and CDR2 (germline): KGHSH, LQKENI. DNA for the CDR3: TGTGCCAGCTCCTCGACGAACGGCAATCAGCCCCAGCATTTT. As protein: CASSSTNGNQPQHF.

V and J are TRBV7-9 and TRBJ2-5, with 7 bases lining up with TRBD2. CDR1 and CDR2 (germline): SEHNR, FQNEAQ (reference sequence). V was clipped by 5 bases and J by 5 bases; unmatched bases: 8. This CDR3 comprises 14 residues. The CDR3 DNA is TGTGCCAGCAGCCCTGGACTAGGAGCGGAGACCCAGTACTTC. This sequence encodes CASSPGLGAETQYF.

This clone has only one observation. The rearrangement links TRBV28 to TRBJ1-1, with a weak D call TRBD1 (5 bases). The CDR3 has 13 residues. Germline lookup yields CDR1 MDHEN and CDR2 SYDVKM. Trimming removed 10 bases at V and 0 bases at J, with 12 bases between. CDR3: CAIVKGLNTEAFF. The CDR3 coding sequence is TGTGCCATCGTAAAGGGGCTGAACACTGAAGCTTTCTTT.

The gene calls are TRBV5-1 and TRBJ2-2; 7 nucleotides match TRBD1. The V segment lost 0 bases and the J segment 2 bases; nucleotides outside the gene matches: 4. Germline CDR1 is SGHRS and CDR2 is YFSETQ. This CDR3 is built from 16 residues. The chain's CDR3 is CASSLEGTANTGELFF. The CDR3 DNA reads TGCGCCAGCAGCTTGGAGGGGACAGCCAACACCGGGGAGCTGTTTTTT.

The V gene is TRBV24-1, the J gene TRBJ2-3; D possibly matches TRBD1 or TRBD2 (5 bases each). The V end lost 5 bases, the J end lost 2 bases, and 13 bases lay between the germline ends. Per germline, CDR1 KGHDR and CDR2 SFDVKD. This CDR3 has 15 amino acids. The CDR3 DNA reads TGTGCCACCAGTGCTCCGGGACCTTACACAGATACGCAGTATTTT. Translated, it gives CATSAPGPYTDTQYF.

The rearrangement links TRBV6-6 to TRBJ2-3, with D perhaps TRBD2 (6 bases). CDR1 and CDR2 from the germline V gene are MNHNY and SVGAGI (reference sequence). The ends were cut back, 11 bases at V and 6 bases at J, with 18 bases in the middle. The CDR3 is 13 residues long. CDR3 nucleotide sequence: TGTGCCGGATCCCGGGACTCCTCCGATACGCAGTATTTT. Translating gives CAGSRDSSDTQYF.

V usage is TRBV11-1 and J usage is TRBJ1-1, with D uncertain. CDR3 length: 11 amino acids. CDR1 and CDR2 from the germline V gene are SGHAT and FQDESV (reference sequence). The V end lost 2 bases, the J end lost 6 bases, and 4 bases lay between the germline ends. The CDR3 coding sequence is TGTGCCAGCAGCTTATGGGCTGAAGCTTTCTTT. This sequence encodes CASSLWAEAFF. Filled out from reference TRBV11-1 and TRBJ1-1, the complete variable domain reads EAEVAQSPRYKITEKSQAVAFWCDPISGHATLYWYRQILGQGPELLVQFQDESVVDDSQLPKDRFSAERLKGVDSTLKIQPAELGDSAMYLCASSLWAEAFFGQGTRLTVV.

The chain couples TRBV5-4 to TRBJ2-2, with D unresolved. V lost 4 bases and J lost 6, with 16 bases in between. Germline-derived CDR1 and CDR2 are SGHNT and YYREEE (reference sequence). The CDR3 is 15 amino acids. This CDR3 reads CASSPGSVWAGELFF. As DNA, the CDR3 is TGTGCCAGCAGCCCCGGATCTGTCTGGGCCGGGGAGCTGTTTTTT.

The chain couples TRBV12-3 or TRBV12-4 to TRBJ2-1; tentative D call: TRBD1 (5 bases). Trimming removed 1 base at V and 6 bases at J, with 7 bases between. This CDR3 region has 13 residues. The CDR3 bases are TGTGCCAGCAGTTTAGTACAGGTCAATGAGCAGTTCTTC. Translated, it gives CASSLVQVNEQFF.

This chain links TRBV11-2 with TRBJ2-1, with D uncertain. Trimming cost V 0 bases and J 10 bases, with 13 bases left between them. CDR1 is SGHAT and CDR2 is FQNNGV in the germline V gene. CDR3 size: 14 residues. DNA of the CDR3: TGTGCCAGCAGCTTAGATACCCAGCTCGGGGAGCAGTTCTTC. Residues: CASSLDTQLGEQFF.

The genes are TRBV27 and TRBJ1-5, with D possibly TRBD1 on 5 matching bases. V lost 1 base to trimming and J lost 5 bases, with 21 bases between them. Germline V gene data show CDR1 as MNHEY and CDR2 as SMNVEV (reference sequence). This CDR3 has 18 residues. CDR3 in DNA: TGTGCCAGCAGTTTATTGGGGGATGGCGTGAGAGATTATCAGCCCCAGCATTTT. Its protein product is CASSLLGDGVRDYQPQHF.

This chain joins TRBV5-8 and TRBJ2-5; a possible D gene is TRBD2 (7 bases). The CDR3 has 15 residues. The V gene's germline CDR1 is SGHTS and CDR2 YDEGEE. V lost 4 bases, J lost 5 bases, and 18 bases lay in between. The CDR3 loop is CASSPLQGAGETQYF. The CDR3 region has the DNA TGTGCCAGCAGCCCCCTACAGGGAGCGGGGGAGACCCAGTACTTC.

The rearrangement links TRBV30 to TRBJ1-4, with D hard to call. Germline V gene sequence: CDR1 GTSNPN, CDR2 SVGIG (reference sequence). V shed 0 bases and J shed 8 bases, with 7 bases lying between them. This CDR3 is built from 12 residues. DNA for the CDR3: TGTGCCTGGAGTGTACGGTGGGAAAAACTGTTTTTT. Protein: CAWSVRWEKLFF.

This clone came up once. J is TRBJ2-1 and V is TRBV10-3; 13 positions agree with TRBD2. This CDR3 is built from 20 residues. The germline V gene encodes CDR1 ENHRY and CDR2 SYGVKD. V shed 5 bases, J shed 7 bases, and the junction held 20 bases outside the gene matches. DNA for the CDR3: TGTGCCATCAGTATCTCCTTACCCGGGACTAGCGGGAAGTATAGAAATGAGCAGTTCTTC. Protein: CAISISLPGTSGKYRNEQFF.

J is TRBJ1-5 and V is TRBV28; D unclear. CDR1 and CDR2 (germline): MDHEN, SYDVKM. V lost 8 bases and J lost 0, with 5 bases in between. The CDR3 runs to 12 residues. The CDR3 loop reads CASGTSNQPQHF. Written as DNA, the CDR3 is TGTGCCAGCGGAACTAGCAATCAGCCCCAGCATTTT. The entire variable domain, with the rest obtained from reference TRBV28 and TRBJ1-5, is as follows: DVKVTQSSRYLVKRTGEKVFLECVQDMDHENMFWYRQDPGLGLRLIYFSYDVKMKEKGDIPEGYSVSREKKERFSLILESASTNQTSMYLCASGTSNQPQHFGDGTRLSIL.

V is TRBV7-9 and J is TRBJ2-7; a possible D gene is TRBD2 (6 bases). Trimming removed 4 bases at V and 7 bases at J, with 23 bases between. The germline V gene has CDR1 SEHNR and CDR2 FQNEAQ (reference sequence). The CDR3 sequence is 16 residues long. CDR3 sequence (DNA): TGTGCCAGCAGCTCGAGCTACAATAGGGCGGCGGGGGAGCAGTACTTC. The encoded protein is CASSSSYNRAAGEQYF.

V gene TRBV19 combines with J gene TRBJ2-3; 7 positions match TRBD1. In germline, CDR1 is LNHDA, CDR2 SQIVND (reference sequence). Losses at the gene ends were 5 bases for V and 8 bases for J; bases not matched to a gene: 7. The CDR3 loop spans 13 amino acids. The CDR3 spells CASSGQERSTQYF. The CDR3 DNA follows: TGTGCCAGTAGTGGACAGGAACGCTCTACGCAGTATTTT. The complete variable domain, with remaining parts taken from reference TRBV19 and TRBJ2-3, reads DGGITQSPKYLFRKEGQNVTLSCEQNLNHDAMYWYRQDPGQGLRLIYYSQIVNDFQKGDIAEGYSVSREKKESFPLTVTSAQKNPTAFYLCASSGQERSTQYFGPGTRLTVL.

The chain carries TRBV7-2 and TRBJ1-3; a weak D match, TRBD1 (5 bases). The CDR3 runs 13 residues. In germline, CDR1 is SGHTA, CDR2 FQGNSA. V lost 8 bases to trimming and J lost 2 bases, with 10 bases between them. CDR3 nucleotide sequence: TGTGCCAGCTCCCGGGGGGCTGGAAACACCATATATTTT. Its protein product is CASSRGAGNTIYF.

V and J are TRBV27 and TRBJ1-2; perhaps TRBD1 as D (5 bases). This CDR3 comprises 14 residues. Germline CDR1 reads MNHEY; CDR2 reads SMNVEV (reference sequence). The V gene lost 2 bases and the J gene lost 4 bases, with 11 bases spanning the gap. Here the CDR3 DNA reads TGTGCCAGCAGTTTACAGGGTGGGCCCTATGGCTACACCTTC. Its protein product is CASSLQGGPYGYTF.